These 17 T cell receptor beta chains share one sample of origin, sequenced in a study of cytomegalovirus exposure and HLA in healthy donors. In the PCR, 60 Vbeta and 13 Jbeta primers were used. The table came from immunoSEQ multiplex PCR; TCRdb's copy has only in-frame clones and leaves some out. The sample consists of 170,000 or so clones, over 70% of them appearing once. The sequencing input was PBMCs. These receptors all come from a woman aged 50 to 60 in good health and CMV-seropositive.

The chain has TRBV4-3 and TRBJ2-3, with 8 positions matching TRBD2. Germline trimming cut 1 base from V and 4 bases from J; bases unmatched to any gene: 4. CDR1 LGHNA and CDR2 YSLEER come from the germline V gene. The CDR3 has 15 amino acids. CDR3 bases: TGCGCCAGCAGCCAAGGGACCGGGAGGGCAGATACGCAGTATTTT. Translating gives CASSQGTGRADTQYF.

Concerning this clone: An end of the junction does not agree with germline; a read error may underlie this. The V call is TRBV14, the J call TRBJ1-4; D perhaps matches TRBD1 (6 bases). CDR1 and CDR2 (germline): SGHDN, FVKESK. This CDR3 is built from 15 residues. The CDR3 DNA reads as TGTGCCAGCAGCCAAGTCACAGTTCCCAGGGGCCGCTTTCTTTTT. Protein: CASSQVTVPRGRFLF.

V usage is TRBV25-1 and J usage is TRBJ2-3, with TRBD1 identical over 12 bases. The germline V gene encodes CDR1 MGHDK and CDR2 SYGVNS. Losses at the gene ends were 4 bases for V and 2 bases for J; bases not matched to a gene: 4. This CDR3 is 16 amino acids long. This CDR3 reads CASSGDRGRITDTQYF. In nucleotides, the CDR3 is TGTGCCAGCAGTGGGGACAGGGGGCGGATCACAGATACGCAGTATTTT.

The CDR3 loop is CASSQVEGALGGYTF. The CDR3 nucleotides read TGCGCCAGCAGCCAAGTTGAGGGGGCTTTGGGTGGCTACACCTTC. This sequence joins TRBV4-3 and TRBJ1-2, with 7 nucleotides matching TRBD1. V lost 1 base, J lost 7 bases, and 9 bases stayed unmatched. Germline V gene data show CDR1 as LGHNA and CDR2 as YSLEER. This CDR3 is built from 15 residues.

In its sample, this clone was seen once. The chain employs TRBV5-1 and TRBJ1-1, with TRBD1 matching 7 bases. The CDR3 has 14 amino acids. Losses at the gene ends were 3 bases for V and 4 bases for J; bases not matched to a gene: 6. Germline-derived CDR1 and CDR2 are SGHRS and YFSETQ. CDR3 region: CASSSQGLGTEAFF. DNA of the CDR3: TGCGCCAGCAGCTCACAGGGGCTCGGCACTGAAGCTTTCTTT.

The chain links TRBV10-1 to TRBJ1-1; D perhaps matches TRBD1 (6 bases). CDR1 and CDR2 from the germline V gene are WNHNN and SYGVQD (reference sequence). This CDR3 has 12 residues. V was cut by 0 bases and J by 11 bases, with 10 bases left in between. This CDR3 reads CASSESWGPAFF. In DNA, the CDR3 is TGCGCCAGCAGTGAGTCTTGGGGGCCTGCTTTCTTT.

In this sample, this clone turned up many times. As DNA, the CDR3 is TGTGCCATCAGTGGAATCGCGGGAGGGCCCTCCGAGCAGTACTTC. It codes for CAISGIAGGPSEQYF. The chain joins TRBV10-3 to TRBJ2-7; 9 bases fit TRBD2. The germline gives CDR1 ENHRY, CDR2 SYGVKD. The CDR3 runs 15 residues. Trimming cost V 4 bases and J 6 bases; bases outside gene matches: 10.

In this sample, this clone turned up once. The chain employs TRBV9 and TRBJ1-1, with D perhaps matching TRBD1 (6 bases). This CDR3 region has 16 residues. Between the trimmed V and J ends, which lost 2 bases and 4 bases, there was a span of 18 bases. Germline CDR1 SGDLS, CDR2 YYNGEE. DNA for the CDR3: TGTGCCAGCAGCGTCACCCCCGGGACACCTCCCACTGAAGCTTTCTTT. Amino acids: CASSVTPGTPPTEAFF.

The rearrangement uses TRBV5-4 and TRBJ1-2; a weak D match, TRBD1 (5 bases). V shed 4 bases and J shed 4 bases, with 11 bases lying between them. CDR1 and CDR2 from the germline V gene are SGHNT and YYREEE (reference sequence). The CDR3 sequence is 13 residues long. In DNA, the CDR3 is TGTGCCAGCAGCCCGGACAAGGGCTATGGCTACACCTTC. This encodes CASSPDKGYGYTF.

This chain connects TRBV7-9 to TRBJ2-5, with a tentative D call TRBD2 (6 bases). Trimming pared 5 bases from V and 2 bases from J, leaving 12 bases between. This CDR3 is 14 amino acids long. Germline CDR1 SEHNR, CDR2 FQNEAQ (reference sequence). CDR3 sequence (DNA): TGTGCCAGCAGCCGACCTCGGGGGCAAGAGACCCAGTACTTC. It is translated as CASSRPRGQETQYF.

The chain links TRBV19 to TRBJ2-4, with TRBD1 matching 9 bases. The V gene's germline CDR1 is LNHDA and CDR2 SQIVND (reference sequence). V was pared by 3 bases and J by 9 bases, with 12 bases of the junction left unmatched. This CDR3 has 16 residues. CDR3 region: CASSITPWTGVGIQYF. The CDR3 coding sequence is TGTGCCAGTAGTATTACCCCATGGACAGGGGTCGGCATTCAGTACTTC.

V is TRBV7-3 and J is TRBJ1-2, with 11 nucleotides matching TRBD1. CDR1 and CDR2 from the germline V gene are SGHTA and FQGTGA. The trim removed 5 bases at V and 3 bases at J, leaving 8 bases unmatched. The CDR3 contains 16 residues. In DNA form, the CDR3 reads TGTGCCAGCAGCCCGGGACAGGGGGAGGATGACTATGGCTACACCTTC. Translated: CASSPGQGEDDYGYTF.

The chain recombines TRBV18 with TRBJ2-7; the D gene is possibly TRBD2 (6 bases). The CDR3 has 15 amino acids. Germline lookup yields CDR1 KGHSH and CDR2 LQKENI. V dropped 6 bases and J dropped 0 bases, with 15 bases sitting between them. CDR3 sequence: CASSPGGEASYEQYF. In DNA, the CDR3 is TGTGCCAGCTCCCCTGGTGGGGAGGCCTCCTACGAGCAGTACTTC.

The rearrangement joins TRBV5-4 to TRBJ2-3; D not resolved. From germline, CDR1 is SGHNT and CDR2 YYREEE (reference sequence). CDR3 size: 15 residues. Between the trimmed V and J ends, which lost 1 base and 6 bases, there was a span of 15 bases. The DNA for the CDR3 is TGTGCCAGCAGCTTGACCTCCCCCGTCAGGGATACGCAGTATTTT. It specifies CASSLTSPVRDTQYF. Full variable domain (outside the CDR3, taken from reference TRBV5-4 and TRBJ2-3): ETGVTQSPTHLIKTRGQQVTLRCSSQSGHNTVSWYQQALGQGPQFIFQYYREEENGRGNFPPRFSGLQFPNYSSELNVNALELDDSALYLCASSLTSPVRDTQYFGPGTRLTVL.

Only one count was recorded for this clone. CDR3 residues: CASSQDGLAGWGELFF. For the CDR3, the DNA is TGCGCCAGCAGCCAAGATGGACTAGCGGGGTGGGGGGAGCTGTTTTTT. The rearrangement joins TRBV4-1 to TRBJ2-2, with TRBD2 matching 12 bases. After removal of 0 bases from V and 8 bases from J, the junction contained 4 bases not matched to a gene. Germline V lookup: CDR1 MGHRA, CDR2 YSYEKL. The CDR3 extends over 16 amino acids.

This chain joins TRBV2 and TRBJ2-3; D is unclear. This CDR3 is 12 amino acids long. From germline, CDR1 is SNHLY and CDR2 FYNNEI. V was trimmed by 8 bases and J by 0 bases, leaving 6 bases between them. Written as DNA, the CDR3 is TGTGCCAGCCACTTTAGCACAGATACGCAGTATTTT. It specifies CASHFSTDTQYF.

In this sample, this clone turned up once. The rearrangement uses TRBV12-5 and TRBJ2-2; D may be TRBD2 (6 bases). Germline V gene data show CDR1 as LGHNT and CDR2 as FRNRAP. V was shortened by 0 bases and J by 6 bases, with 17 bases between the two germline ends. The CDR3 totals 17 residues. CDR3 in amino acids: CASGLVRGTLGPGELFF. The CDR3 nucleotides are TGTGCTAGTGGTTTGGTACGCGGGACCCTCGGACCCGGGGAGCTGTTTTTT.